This T cell receptor beta chain is from a study of blood T cell repertoires in COVID-19. Overall study: Samples taken during acute and convalescent COVID-19 were collected in the United States, Italy and Spain. Sources were T cells, B-cell-depleted T cells, or PBMCs; the material itself was cDNA or gDNA.

The CDR3 contains 16 residues. Trimming shortened V by 1 base and J by 0 bases, and 10 bases separated the two germline ends. Germline CDR1 is LGHDT and CDR2 is YNNKEL (reference sequence). Original handling: Cell counts per sample came from amplifying reference gene primers. TCRdb keeps only in-frame clones here, not all; method: immunoSEQ multiplex PCR. D and trimming come from the DNA, and the V and J calls and clone size come from that table. The sample records tens of thousands of clones, 75% to 90% being singletons. The sequencing sample was made of peripheral blood. This rearrangement joins TRBV3-1 (or the pseudogene TRBV3-2) to TRBJ2-1; D is perhaps TRBD2 (6 bases). This TCR was sampled from a human donor in a cohort sampled during active COVID-19. The CDR3 DNA follows: TGTGCCAGCAGCCAAGCCCCCGGGGGCTCCTACAATGAGCAGTTCTTC. It specifies CASSQAPGGSYNEQFF.